The present TCR beta chain was sequenced within a study of control samples from healthy donors and cancer patients. Per the germline V gene, CDR1 is SGHKS and CDR2 is YYEKEE (reference sequence). CDR3 size: 16 residues. Trimming took 4 bases from V and 5 from J, leaving 22 bases between them. The data were produced by immunoSEQ multiplex PCR, yet TCRdb's version contains in-frame clones alone and is incomplete. Of about 96,000 clones detected, over 85% appear once; the ten largest clones hold approximately 7.9%. The chain employs TRBV5-5 and TRBJ2-7; the D gene is possibly TRBD1 (6 bases). The sequence derives from a man between 18 and 29 years old in good health. Sequenced material: blood. The DNA for the CDR3 is TGTGCCAGCAGCCGACGAGGGGGATGGGTAGGTAACGAGCAGTACTTC. The encoded protein is CASSRRGGWVGNEQYF.